Listed below are T cell receptor beta chains from one sample, sequenced in a study of tumor-infiltrating lymphocytes in primary liver carcinoma. Using its own MiXCR run on the multiplex PCR reads, TCRdb lists one record per CDR3 protein. This sample has 300,000 to 350,000 distinct CDR3 sequences, with 58% found just once. The specimen sequenced was peripheral blood. The source is a woman aged 30 to 39 with primary liver carcinoma and hepatitis B virus infection. Each CDR3 is given with its conserved first and last residue. The D gene is left open where the match is weak. Size is omitted from some rows. Given values are once, few, many or a class for expanded clones.

v_call,j_call,d_call,clone_size,cdr3_aa,cdr3_nt
TRBV11-1,TRBJ1-1,-,-,CASSLAGAGNTEAFF,TGTGCCAGCAGCTTAGCAGGGGCTGGGAATACTGAAGCTTTCTTT
TRBV6-5,TRBJ2-7,TRBD2,many,CASRGLAEPSYEQYF,TGTGCCAGCAGGGGACTAGCGGAACCATCCTACGAGCAGTACTTC
TRBV19,TRBJ2-1,TRBD2,-,CASSMIAGGPYNEQFF,TGTGCCAGTAGTATGATAGCGGGAGGACCCTACAATGAGCAGTTCTTC
TRBV7-9,TRBJ2-1,-,-,CASGLYNEQFF,TGTGCCAGCGGGCTATACAATGAGCAGTTCTTC
TRBV6-6,TRBJ2-1,TRBD2,-,CVSRSRGRLAETNEQFF,TGTGTCAGCAGGAGCAGAGGACGGCTAGCGGAGACTAATGAACAGTTCTTC
TRBV6-1,TRBJ2-5,-,-,CASIIGEGSGTQYF,TGTGCCAGCATCATCGGCGAGGGTTCAGGGACCCAGTACTTC
TRBV5-6,TRBJ2-5,TRBD1,few,CASSRWDRQETQYF,TGTGCCAGCAGCCGATGGGACAGACAAGAGACCCAGTACTTC
TRBV6-5,TRBJ2-7,-,-,CASRGSNYVQYF,TGTGCCAGCAGGGGATCCAACTACGTGCAGTACTTC
TRBV7-9,TRBJ2-7,-,few,CASSLTPSYEQYF,TGTGCCAGCAGCTTGACACCGTCCTACGAGCAGTACTTC
TRBV12-5,TRBJ2-2,-,few,CASGPGVGELFF,TGTGCTAGTGGTCCGGGAGTTGGGGAGCTGTTTTTT
TRBV7-9,TRBJ2-1,-,-,CASSLEPSETYNKQFF,TGTGCCAGCAGCCTAGAACCTAGCGAGACCTACAATAAGCAGTTCTTC
TRBV12-3/TRBV12-4,TRBJ2-2,-,-,CASSRAGELFF,TGTGCCAGCAGTCGCGCCGGGGAGCTGTTTTTT
TRBV6-5,TRBJ2-2,TRBD1,once,CASSYTGQGARGNTGELLF,TGTGCCAGCAGTTATACCGGACAGGGGGCGCGTGGAAACACCGGGGAGCTGTTATTT
TRBV5-6,TRBJ2-5,-,few,CASSFNGVRGETQYF,TGTGCCAGCAGTTTTAACGGGGTCAGAGGGGAGACCCAGTACTTC
TRBV10-3,TRBJ2-1,TRBD2,-,CAISDGGGRGRNEQFF,TGTGCCATCAGTGACGGGGGGGGGAGGGGTCGGAATGAGCAGTTCTTC
TRBV24-1,TRBJ2-5,TRBD1,-,CATSDLKDRAGETQYF,TGTGCCACCAGTGATTTGAAGGACAGGGCAGGAGAGACCCAGTACTTC
TRBV6-6,TRBJ2-7,TRBD1,-,CASSSLQGITYEQYF,TGTGCCAGCAGCTCCCTACAGGGGATTACCTACGAGCAGTACTTC
TRBV11-2,TRBJ2-3,-,-,CASSLPLNTQYF,TGTGCCAGCAGCTTACCCCTTAATACGCAGTATTTT
TRBV11-3,TRBJ2-1,-,-,CTSSPEGSYKEQFF,TGTACCAGCAGCCCCGAGGGGTCCTACAAAGAGCAGTTCTTC
TRBV12-3/TRBV12-4,TRBJ2-7,TRBD1,-,CASSLARGQGYEQYF,TGTGCCAGCAGTTTAGCGCGGGGACAGGGCTACGAGCAGTACTTC
TRBV4-2,TRBJ2-1,-,many,CASSLLMRAEGNEQFF,TGTGCCAGCAGCCTCCTAATGCGAGCTGAGGGGAATGAGCAGTTCTTC
TRBV4-1,TRBJ2-6,-,-,CASSQSQAGANVLTF,TGCGCCAGCAGCCAAAGCCAAGCTGGGGCCAACGTCCTGACTTTC
TRBV7-9,TRBJ2-1,TRBD2,-,CASSLLAGDGEQFF,TGTGCCAGCAGCTTACTAGCGGGAGATGGGGAGCAGTTCTTC
TRBV6-6,TRBJ2-7,-,-,CASNYIPETYEQYF,TGTGCCAGCAATTACATCCCGGAAACCTACGAGCAGTACTTC
TRBV11-3,TRBJ2-1,-,many,CASSRQGGEQFF,TGTGCCAGCAGCAGACAGGGAGGCGAGCAGTTCTTC
TRBV11-2,TRBJ2-5,-,-,CVSSLASTRRETQYF,TGTGTCAGCAGCTTAGCCTCGACTAGGCGGGAGACCCAGTACTTC
TRBV6-2/TRBV6-3,TRBJ2-5,-,-,CASEGGGQETQYF,TGTGCCAGCGAGGGAGGTGGCCAAGAGACCCAGTACTTC
TRBV12-5,TRBJ2-6,-,few,CASGAWGAGANVLTF,TGTGCTAGTGGTGCCTGGGGGGCTGGGGCCAACGTCCTGACTTTC
TRBV4-2,TRBJ1-1,-,few,CASSQEGREIMNTEAFF,TGTGCCAGCAGCCAGGAAGGCAGGGAGATCATGAACACTGAAGCTTTCTTT
TRBV12-3/TRBV12-4,TRBJ1-1,-,-,CASSFTEMITETFF,TGTGCCAGCAGTTTCACAGAAATGATCACTGAAACTTTCTTT
TRBV12-3/TRBV12-4,TRBJ2-2,-,-,CASSSSTGELFF,TGTGCCAGCAGTTCGAGCACCGGGGAGCTGTTTTTT
TRBV11-2,TRBJ2-7,-,-,CASSYEYGQHF,TGTGCCAGCAGCTACGAATACGGGCAGCACTTC
TRBV6-1,TRBJ1-5,-,-,CASISGMQPQHF,TGTGCCAGCATCTCAGGGATGCAGCCCCAGCATTTT
TRBV6-2/TRBV6-3,TRBJ2-5,-,many,CASRPLIRKGETQYF,TGTGCCAGCAGGCCCCTCATAAGGAAAGGGGAGACCCAGTACTTC
TRBV11-2,TRBJ2-5,TRBD2,-,CVSSLETSRKTQYF,TGTGTCAGCAGCTTGGAGACTAGCCGGAAGACCCAATACTTC
TRBV12-3/TRBV12-4,TRBJ1-2,TRBD1,-,CASCSAGGGYTF,TGTGCCAGCTGTTCCGCAGGGGGCGGCTACACCTTC
TRBV6-2/TRBV6-3,TRBJ2-5,-,-,CASNLTATKETQYF,TGTGCCAGCAATCTTACAGCGACTAAAGAGACCCAGTACTTC
TRBV25-1,TRBJ2-3,TRBD1,once,CASQIWTGGTDTQYF,TGTGCCAGCCAGATCTGGACAGGGGGGACAGATACGCAGTATTTT
TRBV12-5,TRBJ1-2,-,-,CASVLGAGNPSSYGYTF,TGTGCTAGTGTTTTGGGGGCAGGGAATCCGTCAAGCTATGGCTACACCTTC
TRBV6-2/TRBV6-3,TRBJ2-3,-,-,CASSVELASATQYF,TGTGCCAGCTCGGTAGAACTCGCGTCCGCTACGCAGTATTTT
TRBV2,TRBJ1-1,-,once,CASIFRNLGEAFF,TGTGCCAGCATTTTCCGGAACCTAGGTGAAGCTTTCTTT
TRBV11-2,TRBJ2-1,TRBD2,once,CASSPGRAPSYNERFF,TGTGCCAGCAGCCCTGGGAGGGCCCCTTCCTATAATGAGCGGTTCTTC
TRBV29-1,TRBJ2-7,-,many,CSVETGSYEQYF,TGCAGCGTTGAAACCGGCTCCTACGAGCAGTACTTC
TRBV4-1,TRBJ2-3,-,many,CASSQGPDTQYF,TGCGCCAGCAGCCAAGGTCCAGATACGCAGTATTTT
TRBV11-3,TRBJ1-5,-,-,CASSFGKRPSIYSNQPQHF,TGTGCCAGCAGCTTCGGGAAGAGGCCCTCTATTTATAGCAATCAGCCCCAGCATTTT
TRBV6-1,TRBJ2-2,-,many,CASSEWGGTNTGELFF,TGTGCCAGCAGTGAATGGGGGGGCACGAACACCGGGGAGCTGTTTTTT
TRBV6-1,TRBJ1-3,-,few,CASRRESFSGNTIYF,TGTGCCAGCAGACGGGAGTCCTTCTCTGGAAACACCATATATTTT
TRBV6-5,TRBJ1-5,-,many,CASSYRRGQNQPQHF,TGTGCCAGCAGTTATAGGAGGGGCCAAAATCAGCCCCAGCATTTT
TRBV11-1,TRBJ1-1,-,-,CANSLVPMTGPNTEAFF,TGTGCCAACAGCTTAGTCCCCATGACAGGTCCGAACACTGAGGCTTTCTTT
TRBV6-1,TRBJ1-3,-,-,CASTAASSGNTTYF,TGTGCCAGCACGGCAGCCAGCTCTGGAAACACCACATATTTT
TRBV7-8,TRBJ2-3,TRBD2,once,CTSSFVVGGRIDTQYF,TGTACCAGCAGCTTTGTAGTGGGAGGGAGGATAGATACGCAGTATTTT